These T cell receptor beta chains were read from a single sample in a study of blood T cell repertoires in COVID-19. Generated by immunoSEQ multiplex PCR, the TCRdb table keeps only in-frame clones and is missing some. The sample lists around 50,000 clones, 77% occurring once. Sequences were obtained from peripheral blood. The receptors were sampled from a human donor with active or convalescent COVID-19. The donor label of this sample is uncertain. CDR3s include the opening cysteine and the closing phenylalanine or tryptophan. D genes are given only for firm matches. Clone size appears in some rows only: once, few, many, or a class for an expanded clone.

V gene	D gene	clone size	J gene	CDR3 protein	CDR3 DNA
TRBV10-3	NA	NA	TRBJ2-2	CAISESTGIARGTGELFF	TGTGCCATCAGTGAGTCGACGGGGATAGCGAGAGGGACCGGGGAGCTGTTTTTT
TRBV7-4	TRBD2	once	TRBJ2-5	CASSLTAGLAVLGETQYF	TGTGCCAGCAGCTTAACGGCCGGACTAGCGGTGTTGGGGGAGACCCAGTACTTC
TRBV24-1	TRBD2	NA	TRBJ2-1	CATSARGERGGNEQFF	TGTGCCACCAGTGCCCGGGGCGAGCGGGGAGGAAATGAGCAGTTCTTC
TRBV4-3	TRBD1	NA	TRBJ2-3	CASSQDPLRGDTQYF	TGCGCCAGCAGCCAAGATCCTCTCAGGGGGGATACGCAGTATTTT
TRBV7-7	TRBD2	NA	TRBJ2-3	CASSPLAGGLADTQYF	TGTGCTAGCAGCCCACTAGCGGGAGGGCTGGCAGATACGCAGTATTTT
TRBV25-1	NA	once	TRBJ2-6	CASSDPHRSGANVLTF	TGTGCCAGCAGTGACCCACATCGCTCTGGGGCCAACGTCCTGACTTTC
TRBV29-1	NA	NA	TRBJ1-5	CSVGQSYYQPQHF	TGCAGCGTTGGACAGTCTTACTATCAGCCCCAGCATTTT
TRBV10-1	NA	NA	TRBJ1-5	CASSEQEPQHF	TGCGCCAGCAGCGAACAGGAGCCCCAGCATTTT
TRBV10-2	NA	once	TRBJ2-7	CASISPGVHEQYF	TGCGCCTCAATCTCGCCAGGGGTCCACGAGCAGTACTTC
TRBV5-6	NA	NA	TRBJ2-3	CASSFYLRTTSTDTQYF	TGTGCCAGCAGCTTTTATCTACGGACTACTAGCACAGATACGCAGTATTTT
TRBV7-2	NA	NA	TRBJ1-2	CASSRSSQREVYGYTF	TGTGCCAGCAGCCGGTCGTCCCAGCGGGAAGTCTATGGCTACACCTTC
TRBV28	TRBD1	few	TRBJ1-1	CASTRTGNTEAFF	TGTGCCAGCACCAGGACAGGGAACACTGAAGCTTTCTTT
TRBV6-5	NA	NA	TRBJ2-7	CASSSGTRAYEQYF	TGTGCCAGCAGCTCCGGGACACGCGCCTACGAGCAGTACTTC
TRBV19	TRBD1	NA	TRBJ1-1	CATRRDRATEAFF	TGTGCCACCCGCCGGGACAGGGCAACTGAAGCTTTCTTT
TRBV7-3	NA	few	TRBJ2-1	CASSFSGTLNEQFF	TGTGCCAGCAGCTTTAGCGGTACCCTCAATGAGCAGTTCTTC
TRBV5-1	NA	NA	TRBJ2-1	CASSFEGEAYNEQFF	TGCGCCAGCAGCTTCGAGGGAGAGGCCTACAATGAGCAGTTCTTC
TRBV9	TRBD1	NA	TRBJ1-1	CACRSGGGEGEAFF	TGTGCCTGCAGGAGTGGAGGGGGCGAGGGTGAAGCTTTCTTT
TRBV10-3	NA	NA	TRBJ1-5	CAISEMGGGSNQPQHF	TGTGCCATCAGTGAGATGGGTGGGGGCAGCAATCAGCCCCAGCATTTT
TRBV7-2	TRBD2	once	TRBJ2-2	CASSLVLAGGPDTGELFF	TGTGCCAGCAGCTTAGTACTAGCGGGAGGGCCAGACACCGGGGAGCTGTTTTTT
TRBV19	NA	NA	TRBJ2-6	CATSPLFSGANVLTF	TGTGCCACAAGCCCCTTGTTTAGTGGGGCCAACGTCCTGACTTTC
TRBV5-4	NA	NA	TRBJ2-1	CASSLQTAHNEQFF	TGTGCCAGCAGCTTACAAACAGCCCACAATGAGCAGTTCTTC
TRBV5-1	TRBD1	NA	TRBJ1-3	CASSFLGGGQGISGNTIYF	TGCGCCAGCAGCTTTTTAGGTGGAGGACAGGGGATTTCTGGAAACACCATATATTTT
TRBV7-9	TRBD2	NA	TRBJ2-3	CASSLAGGGPADTQYF	TGTGCCAGCAGCTTAGCCGGGGGAGGGCCCGCAGATACGCAGTATTTT
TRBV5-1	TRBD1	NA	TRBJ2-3	CASSLAGQGTDTQYF	TGCGCCAGCAGCTTGGCGGGACAGGGCACAGATACGCAGTATTTT
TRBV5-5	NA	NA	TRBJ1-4	CASSFGQTREKLFF	TGTGCCAGCAGCTTTGGACAGACGAGGGAAAAACTGTTTTTT
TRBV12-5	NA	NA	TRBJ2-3	CASGGSGAGDTQYF	TGTGCTAGTGGGGGGAGCGGTGCGGGAGATACGCAGTATTTT
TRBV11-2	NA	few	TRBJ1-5	CASSLARSQPQHF	TGTGCCAGCAGCTTAGCCAGGTCTCAGCCCCAGCATTTT
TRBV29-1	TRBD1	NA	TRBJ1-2	CSVGGQGGDYGYTF	TGCAGCGTTGGGGGACAGGGTGGGGACTATGGCTACACCTTC
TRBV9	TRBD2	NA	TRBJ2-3	CASSVVPLAGGADTQYF	TGTGCCAGCAGCGTAGTACCCCTAGCGGGCGGCGCAGATACGCAGTATTTT
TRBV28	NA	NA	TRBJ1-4	CASTIGQPRGEKLFF	TGTGCCAGCACCATAGGGCAGCCACGGGGAGAAAAACTGTTTTTT
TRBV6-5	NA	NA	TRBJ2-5	CASRIGGPETQYF	TGTGCCAGCAGAATCGGGGGGCCGGAGACCCAGTACTTC
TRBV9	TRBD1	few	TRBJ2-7	CASGTGGNLYEQYF	TGTGCCAGCGGGACAGGGGGGAACCTATACGAGCAGTACTTC